A selection of T cell receptor beta chains follows, all from one sample in a study of blood T cell repertoires in COVID-19. Using immunoSEQ multiplex PCR, the repertoire was profiled, and TCRdb retains in-frame clones only, with some absent. The sample has roughly 310,000 clones, 70% to 90% seen once. Input material: peripheral blood. The receptors were sampled from a woman between 45 and 60 years old with active or convalescent COVID-19. Each CDR3 is given with its conserved first and last residue. The D gene is left open where the match is weak. The listing skips clone size in some rows; elsewhere it reads once, few, many or a size class.

D gene	V gene	clone size	J gene	CDR3 protein	CDR3 DNA
-	TRBV4-2	-	TRBJ2-1	CASSSVTVGTNEQFF	TGTGCCAGCAGCTCTGTTACAGTGGGCACAAATGAGCAGTTCTTC
-	TRBV15	-	TRBJ1-2	CATSRDWSQGYGYTF	TGTGCCACCAGCAGAGATTGGTCGCAGGGCTATGGCTACACCTTC
-	TRBV27	-	TRBJ2-2	CASSLGTANTGELFF	TGTGCCAGCAGTTTAGGGACTGCGAACACCGGGGAGCTGTTTTTT
TRBD1	TRBV28	-	TRBJ1-1	CASTLFRDRNTEAFF	TGTGCCAGCACCCTCTTCCGGGACAGGAACACTGAAGCTTTCTTT
TRBD2	TRBV11-2	-	TRBJ2-7	CASRSSGSPRYEQYF	TGTGCCAGCAGATCTAGCGGGTCCCCCCGGTACGAGCAGTACTTC
-	TRBV10-3	-	TRBJ1-6	CAISELGTGGNSPLHF	TGTGCCATCAGTGAGTTGGGAACAGGTGGGAATTCACCCCTCCACTTT
-	TRBV5-1	-	TRBJ1-6	CASSLRGQGQGPNSPLHF	TGCGCCAGCAGCTTAAGGGGACAAGGTCAGGGCCCTAATTCACCCCTCCACTTT
-	TRBV5-1	-	TRBJ1-2	CASSADSDLYGYTF	TGCGCCAGCAGCGCTGACTCGGACTTGTATGGCTACACCTTC
-	TRBV11-1	few	TRBJ1-2	CASSLYEGYGYTF	TGTGCCAGCAGCTTATACGAGGGTTATGGCTACACCTTC
-	TRBV30	-	TRBJ1-1	CARVQGTEAFF	TGTGCTCGGGTGCAGGGCACTGAAGCTTTCTTT
TRBD1	TRBV2	-	TRBJ2-1	CASSLQGPPDEQFF	TGTGCCAGCAGTCTACAGGGGCCCCCTGATGAGCAGTTCTTC
-	TRBV5-5	-	TRBJ2-3	CASSQSEGTDTQYF	TGTGCCAGCAGCCAATCAGAAGGCACAGATACGCAGTATTTT
TRBD2	TRBV11-2	-	TRBJ2-7	CASSPLSAGEIGEQYF	TGTGCCAGCAGCCCACTTTCCGCGGGAGAGATTGGCGAGCAGTACTTC
-	TRBV30	-	TRBJ1-2	CACGRVGGNHF	TGTGCCTGCGGCCGGGTCGGGGGTAACCACTTC
-	TRBV19	-	TRBJ2-5	CASSTGKETQYF	TGTGCCAGTAGTACAGGGAAAGAGACCCAGTACTTC
TRBD2	TRBV18	-	TRBJ2-7	CASSPFSGIYEQYF	TGTGCCAGCTCACCCTTCAGCGGGATCTACGAGCAGTACTTC